Listed here is a single T cell receptor beta chain. This record belongs to a study of T cells expressing NK-cell markers. Each CDR3 protein gets one entry in TCRdb, which reprocessed the 5' RACE reads and gives no DNA. The sample table sets out fewer than 400,000 distinct CDR3 sequences. The CDR3 has 13 residues. CDR1 is DFQATT, CDR2 SNEGSKA, per germline (reference sequence). The chain uses TRBV20-1 and TRBJ2-5; TCRdb outputs TRBD1, but without DNA this stays unchecked. The sample consisted of blood T cells: a sorted CD56 or NKG2C T cell subset, CD4+ or CD8+ T cells, or bulk PBMC T cells (not recorded which). The sequence was obtained from a woman aged 50 to 60 in good health. CDR3: CSARQGRLETQYF.